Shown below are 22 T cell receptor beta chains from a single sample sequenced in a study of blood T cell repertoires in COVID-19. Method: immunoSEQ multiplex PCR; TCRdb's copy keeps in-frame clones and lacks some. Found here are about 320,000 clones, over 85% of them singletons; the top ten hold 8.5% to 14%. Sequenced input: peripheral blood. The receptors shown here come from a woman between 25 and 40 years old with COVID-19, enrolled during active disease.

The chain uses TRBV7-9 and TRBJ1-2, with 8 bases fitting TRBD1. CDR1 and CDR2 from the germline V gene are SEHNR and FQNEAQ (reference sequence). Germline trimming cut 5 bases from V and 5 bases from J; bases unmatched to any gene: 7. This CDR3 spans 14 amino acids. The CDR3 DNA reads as TGTGCCAGCAGCCGCTCCGGACAGGGATATGGCTACACCTTC. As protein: CASSRSGQGYGYTF.

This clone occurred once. The CDR3 is CASRPRGATDTQYF. CDR3 nucleotide sequence: TGTGCCAGCAGGCCCCGGGGGGCAACAGATACGCAGTATTTT. This chain joins TRBV2 and TRBJ2-3, with D perhaps matching TRBD2 (7 bases). From germline, CDR1 is SNHLY and CDR2 FYNNEI. Trimming removed 6 bases at V and 3 bases at J, with 13 bases between. The CDR3 runs to 14 residues.

CDR3 residues: CAISGRGNEKLFF. The CDR3 DNA reads as TGTGCCATCAGCGGCAGGGGTAATGAAAAACTGTTTTTT. The rearrangement joins TRBV10-3 to TRBJ1-4; D is possibly TRBD1 (6 bases). This CDR3 has 13 residues. Trimming removed 6 bases at V and 4 bases at J, with 9 bases between. CDR1 and CDR2 (germline): ENHRY, SYGVKD.

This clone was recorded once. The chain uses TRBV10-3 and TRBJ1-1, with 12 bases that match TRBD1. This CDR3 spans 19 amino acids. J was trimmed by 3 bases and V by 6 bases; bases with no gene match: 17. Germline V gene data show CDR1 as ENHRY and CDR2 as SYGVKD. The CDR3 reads CAIRRRGALGQGADTEAFF. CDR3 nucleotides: TGTGCCATCAGGCGCAGGGGCGCGCTGGGACAGGGGGCCGACACTGAAGCTTTCTTT.

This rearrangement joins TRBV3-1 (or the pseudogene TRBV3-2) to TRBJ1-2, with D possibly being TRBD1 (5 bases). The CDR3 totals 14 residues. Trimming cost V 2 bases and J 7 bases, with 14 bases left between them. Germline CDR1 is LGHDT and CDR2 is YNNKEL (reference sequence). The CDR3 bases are TGTGCCAGCAGCCAATTTTTAGGGGATGCTGGCTACACCTTC. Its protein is CASSQFLGDAGYTF.

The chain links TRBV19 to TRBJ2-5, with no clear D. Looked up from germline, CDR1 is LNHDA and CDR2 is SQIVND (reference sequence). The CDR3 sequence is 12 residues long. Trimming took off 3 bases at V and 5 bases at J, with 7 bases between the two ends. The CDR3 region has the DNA TGTGCCAGTAGTATCTCCGGGGAGACCCAGTACTTC. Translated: CASSISGETQYF.

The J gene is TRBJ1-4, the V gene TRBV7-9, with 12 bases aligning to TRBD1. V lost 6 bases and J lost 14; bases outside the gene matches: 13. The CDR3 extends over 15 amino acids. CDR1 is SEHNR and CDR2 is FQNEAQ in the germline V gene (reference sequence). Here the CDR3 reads CASRRGTGGGEVLFF. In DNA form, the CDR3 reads TGTGCCAGCAGGCGTGGGACAGGGGGCGGAGAGGTTCTGTTTTTT.

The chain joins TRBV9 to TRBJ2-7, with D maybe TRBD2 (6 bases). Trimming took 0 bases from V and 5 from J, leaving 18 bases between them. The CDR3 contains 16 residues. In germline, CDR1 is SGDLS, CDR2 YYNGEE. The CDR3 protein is CASSVGRETRGNEQYF. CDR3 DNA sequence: TGTGCCAGCAGCGTAGGGAGGGAGACCCGCGGGAACGAGCAGTACTTC.

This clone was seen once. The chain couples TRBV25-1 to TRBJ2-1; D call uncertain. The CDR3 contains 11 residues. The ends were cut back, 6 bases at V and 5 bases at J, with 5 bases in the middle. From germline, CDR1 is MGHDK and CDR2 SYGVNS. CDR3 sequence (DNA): TGTGCCAGCAGGTCAAACAATGAGCAGTTCTTC. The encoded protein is CASRSNNEQFF.

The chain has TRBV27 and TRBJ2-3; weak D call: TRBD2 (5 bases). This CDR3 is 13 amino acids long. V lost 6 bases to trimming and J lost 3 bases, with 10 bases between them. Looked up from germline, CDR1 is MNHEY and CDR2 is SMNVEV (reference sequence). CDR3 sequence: CASRRAGTDTQYF. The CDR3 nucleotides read TGTGCCAGCAGGCGGGCCGGAACAGATACGCAGTATTTT.

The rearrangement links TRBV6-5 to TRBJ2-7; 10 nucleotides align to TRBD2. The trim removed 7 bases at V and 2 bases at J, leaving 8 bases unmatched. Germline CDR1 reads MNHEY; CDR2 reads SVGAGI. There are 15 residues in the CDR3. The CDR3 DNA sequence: TGTGCCAGCAACTCTCTAGCGGGGGTTCCCTACGAGCAGTACTTC. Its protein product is CASNSLAGVPYEQYF.

The CDR3 sequence: CAWTAGDQPQHF. In nucleotides, the CDR3 is TGTGCCTGGACCGCGGGCGATCAGCCCCAGCATTTT. The rearrangement links TRBV30 to TRBJ1-5; D gene uncertain. This CDR3 contains 12 residues. The V gene's germline CDR1 is GTSNPN and CDR2 SVGIG (reference sequence). V lost 4 bases and J 5 bases, leaving 9 bases between the germline ends.

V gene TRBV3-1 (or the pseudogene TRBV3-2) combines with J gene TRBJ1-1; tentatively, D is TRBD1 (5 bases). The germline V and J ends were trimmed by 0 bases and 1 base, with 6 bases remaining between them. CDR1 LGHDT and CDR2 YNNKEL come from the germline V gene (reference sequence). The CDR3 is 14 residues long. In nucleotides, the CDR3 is TGTGCCAGCAGCCAAGACCAGGGGAACACTGAAGCTTTCTTT. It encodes CASSQDQGNTEAFF.

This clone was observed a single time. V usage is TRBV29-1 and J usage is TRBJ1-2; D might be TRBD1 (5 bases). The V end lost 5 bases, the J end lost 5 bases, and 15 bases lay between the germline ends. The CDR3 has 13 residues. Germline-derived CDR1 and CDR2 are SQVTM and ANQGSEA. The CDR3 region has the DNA TGCAGCGTTAACGGGGGGGTTAGGTATGGCTACACCTTC. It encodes CSVNGGVRYGYTF.

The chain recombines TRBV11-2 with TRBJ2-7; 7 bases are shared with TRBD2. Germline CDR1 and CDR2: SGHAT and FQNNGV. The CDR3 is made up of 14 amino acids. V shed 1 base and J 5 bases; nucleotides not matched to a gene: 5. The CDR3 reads CASSLVSGGDEQYF. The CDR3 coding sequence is TGTGCCAGCAGCTTAGTGAGTGGGGGGGACGAGCAGTACTTC.

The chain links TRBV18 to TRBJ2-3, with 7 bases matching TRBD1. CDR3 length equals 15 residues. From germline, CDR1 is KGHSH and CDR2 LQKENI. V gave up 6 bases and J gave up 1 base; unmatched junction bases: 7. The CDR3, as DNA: TGTGCCAGCTCGACACAGGGGAGCGGCACAGATACGCAGTATTTT. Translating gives CASSTQGSGTDTQYF. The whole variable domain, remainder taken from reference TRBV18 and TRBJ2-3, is NAGVMQNPRHLVRRRGQEARLRCSPMKGHSHVYWYRQLPEEGLKFMVYLQKENIIDESGMPKERFSAEFPKEGPSILRIQQVVRGDSAAYFCASSTQGSGTDTQYFGPGTRLTVL.

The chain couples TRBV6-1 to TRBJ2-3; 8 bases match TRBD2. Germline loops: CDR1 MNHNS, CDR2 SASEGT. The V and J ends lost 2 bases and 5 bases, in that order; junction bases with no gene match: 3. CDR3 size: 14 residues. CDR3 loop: CASSETSGGDTQYF. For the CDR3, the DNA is TGTGCCAGCAGTGAAACTAGCGGTGGAGATACGCAGTATTTT.

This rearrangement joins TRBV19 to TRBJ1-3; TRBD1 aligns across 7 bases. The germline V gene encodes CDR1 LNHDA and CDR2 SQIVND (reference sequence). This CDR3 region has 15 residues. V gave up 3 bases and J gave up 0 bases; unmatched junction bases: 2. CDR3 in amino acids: CASSIRGLSGNTIYF. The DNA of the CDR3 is TGTGCCAGTAGTATTAGGGGGCTCTCTGGAAACACCATATATTTT. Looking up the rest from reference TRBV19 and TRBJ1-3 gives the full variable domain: DGGITQSPKYLFRKEGQNVTLSCEQNLNHDAMYWYRQDPGQGLRLIYYSQIVNDFQKGDIAEGYSVSREKKESFPLTVTSAQKNPTAFYLCASSIRGLSGNTIYFGEGSWLTVV.

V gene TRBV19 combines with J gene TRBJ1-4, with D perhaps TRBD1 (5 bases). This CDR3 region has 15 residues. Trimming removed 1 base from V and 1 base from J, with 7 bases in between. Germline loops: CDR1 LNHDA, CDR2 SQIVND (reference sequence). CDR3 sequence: CASSIGGRTNEKLFF. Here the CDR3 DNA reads TGTGCCAGTAGTATAGGGGGCCGAACTAATGAAAAACTGTTTTTT.

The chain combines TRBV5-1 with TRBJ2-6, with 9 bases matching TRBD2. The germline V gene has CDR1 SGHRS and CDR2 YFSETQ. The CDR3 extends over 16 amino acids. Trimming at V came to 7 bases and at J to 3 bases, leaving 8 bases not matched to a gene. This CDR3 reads CASEAGGTGGANVLTF. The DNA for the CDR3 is TGCGCCAGCGAGGCGGGGGGGACCGGTGGGGCCAACGTCCTGACTTTC. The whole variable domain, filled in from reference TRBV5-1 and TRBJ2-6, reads KAGVTQTPRYLIKTRGQQVTLSCSPISGHRSVSWYQQTPGQGLQFLFEYFSETQRNKGNFPGRFSGRQFSNSRSEMNVSTLELGDSALYLCASEAGGTGGANVLTFGAGSRLTVL.

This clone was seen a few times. The CDR3: CSVGGWNTEAFF. The CDR3 nucleotides read TGCAGCGTTGGAGGGTGGAACACTGAAGCTTTCTTT. V and J are TRBV29-1 and TRBJ1-1; D unresolved. The CDR3 runs 12 residues. With 4 bases removed from V and 1 base from J, the gap between germline ends came to 7 bases. Germline V gene data show CDR1 as SQVTM and CDR2 as ANQGSEA. Drawing the rest from reference TRBV29-1 and TRBJ1-1, the complete variable domain is SAVISQKPSRDICQRGTSLTIQCQVDSQVTMMFWYRQQPGQSLTLIATANQGSEATYESGFVIDKFPISRPNLTFSTLTVSNMSPEDSSIYLCSVGGWNTEAFFGQGTRLTVV.

The CDR3 region is CASSRTSGGSEQYF. In DNA, the CDR3 is TGTGCCAGCAGCCGTACTAGCGGGGGAAGTGAGCAGTACTTC. The rearrangement uses TRBV5-4 and TRBJ2-7; 11 nucleotides agree with TRBD2. V was clipped by 4 bases and J by 7 bases; unmatched bases: 7. The CDR3 runs to 14 residues. Germline CDR1 SGHNT, CDR2 YYREEE (reference sequence). Drawing the rest from reference TRBV5-4 and TRBJ2-7, the complete variable domain is ETGVTQSPTHLIKTRGQQVTLRCSSQSGHNTVSWYQQALGQGPQFIFQYYREEENGRGNFPPRFSGLQFPNYSSELNVNALELDDSALYLCASSRTSGGSEQYFGPGTRLTVT.